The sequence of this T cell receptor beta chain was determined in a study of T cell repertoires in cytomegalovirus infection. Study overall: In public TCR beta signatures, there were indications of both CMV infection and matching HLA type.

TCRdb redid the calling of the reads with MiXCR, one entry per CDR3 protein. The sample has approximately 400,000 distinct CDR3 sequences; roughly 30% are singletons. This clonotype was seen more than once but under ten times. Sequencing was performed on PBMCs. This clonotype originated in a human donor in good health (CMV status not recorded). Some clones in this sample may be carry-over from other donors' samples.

This chain's CDR3 is CASRPGRGDGYTF. DNA for the CDR3: TGTGCCAGCCGACCAGGAAGAGGGGACGGCTACACCTTC. The chain has TRBV12-3 or TRBV12-4 and TRBJ1-2; perhaps TRBD1 as D (5 bases). The CDR3 consists of 13 residues. The V end lost 8 bases, the J end lost 8 bases, and 18 bases lay between the germline ends.